This entry lists 9 T cell receptor beta chains sequenced from one sample in a study. TCRdb fed the RT-PCR reads into MiXCR, producing one record per CDR3 protein. The sample yields hundreds of thousands of distinct CDR3 sequences, approximately 15% seen once. Sequencing used memory CD4+ T cells from blood. These receptors were taken from a female donor in good health, serving as a healthy control.

The chain links TRBV29-1 to TRBJ2-3; 9 bases agree with TRBD2. V shed 5 bases, J shed 0 bases, and the junction held 21 bases outside the gene matches. Germline V gene lookup returns CDR1 SQVTM and CDR2 ANQGSEA. The CDR3 has 20 residues. CDR3 sequence: CSVRGGDLAGLTSSTDTQYF. The CDR3 DNA is TGCAGCGTTAGGGGCGGGGATCTAGCGGGGCTTACCTCTAGCACAGATACGCAGTATTTT.

The sample holds many counts of this clonotype. The J gene is TRBJ2-5, the V gene TRBV12-3 or TRBV12-4, with 8 bases fitting TRBD1. V lost 5 bases to trimming and J lost 1 base; unmatched junction nucleotides: 0. The CDR3 is 13 residues long. The CDR3 protein is CASSDRGQETQYF. The CDR3 DNA sequence: TGTGCCAGCAGTGACAGGGGCCAAGAGACCCAGTACTTC.

This clonotype turned up a few times. The chain is built from TRBV20-1 and TRBJ2-7, with D uncertain. The CDR3 spans 13 residues. The germline V gene encodes CDR1 DFQATT and CDR2 SNEGSKA (reference sequence). V lost 1 base and J lost 2, with 9 bases in between. CDR3 in amino acids: CSARVGVTYEQYF. CDR3 nucleotide sequence: TGCAGTGCTAGAGTTGGGGTCACCTACGAGCAGTACTTC.

CDR3 bases: TGCGCCAGCAGCCAAGATGGTGGCCTGGCGGGCTACACCTTC. This encodes CASSQDGGLAGYTF. V usage is TRBV4-3 and J usage is TRBJ1-2; no definite D call. This CDR3 spans 14 amino acids. Trimming removed 0 bases from V and 8 bases from J, with 13 bases in between. Germline CDR1 is LGHNA and CDR2 is YSLEER.

The table lists this clonotype with many counts. The chain links TRBV20-1 to TRBJ2-1; D ambiguous. Looked up from germline, CDR1 is DFQATT and CDR2 is SNEGSKA (reference sequence). The CDR3 has 11 residues. Trimming removed 6 bases from V and 9 bases from J, with 12 bases in between. CDR3 amino acids: CSARTAVEQFF. CDR3 sequence (DNA): TGCAGTGCCCGAACCGCAGTTGAGCAGTTCTTC.

The V gene is TRBV7-8, the J gene TRBJ1-2, with no clear D. Germline V CDR1 and CDR2: SGHVS, FQNEAQ. V lost 4 bases and J lost 8, with 14 bases in between. The CDR3 is 13 residues long. The chain's CDR3 is CASSSRTSGGYTF. Here the CDR3 DNA reads TGTGCCAGCAGCTCCCGGACCTCCGGCGGCTACACCTTC.

The table lists this clonotype with many counts. This chain links TRBV12-3 or TRBV12-4 with TRBJ1-5, with 9 bases matching TRBD1. The length of the CDR3 is 16 residues. Trimming at V came to 6 bases and at J to 0 bases, leaving 6 bases not matched to a gene. The chain's CDR3 is CASSLGQGYSNQPQHF. The DNA of the CDR3 is TGTGCCAGCAGCCTGGGACAGGGTTATAGCAATCAGCCCCAGCATTTT.

The V call is TRBV20-1, the J call TRBJ1-2; D remains unclear. Trimming removed 2 bases at V and 0 bases at J, with 7 bases between. Germline CDR1 reads DFQATT; CDR2 reads SNEGSKA (reference sequence). CDR3 length equals 13 residues. This CDR3 reads CSARSSANYGYTF. The CDR3, as DNA: TGCAGTGCTAGATCCTCGGCTAACTATGGCTACACCTTC.

This clonotype came up a few times. The V gene is TRBV18, the J gene TRBJ2-1; tentative D call: TRBD2 (6 bases). Germline V gene data show CDR1 as KGHSH and CDR2 as LQKENI. The CDR3 length is 14 residues. Trimming cost V 3 bases and J 6 bases, with 12 bases left between them. In DNA form, the CDR3 reads TGTGCCAGCTCACCCCTCCGGGAGATCAATGAGCAGTTCTTC. This translates into CASSPLREINEQFF.